This entry concerns a single T cell receptor beta chain. Its antigen remains unknown. Documented treatment: around 19 received Ad26.COV2.S at low or high dose, single or two shots; 5 received placebo; per-sample allocation not given. Day 63 after the first vaccine or placebo injection was the time point for sampling. At a Boston site, the person donating was an adult of 18-55 years. The record originates from a study of Ad26.COV2.S vaccination and SARS-CoV-2 variants. Study-level information: COV1001, an Ad26.COV2.S trial, supplied this vaccine-arm donor. Study-wide points: Total T cell responses, in the TCR breadth and depth analyses, may have been underestimated. There was reportedly substantial breadth in spike-specific CD8+ and CD4+ T cell responses after vaccination.

The V gene end was trimmed by 0 bases and the J gene end by 3 bases; junction bases not matched to a gene: 7. Germline CDR1 reads KGHSH; CDR2 reads LQKENI. There are 16 residues in the CDR3. Assay used: immunoSEQ multiplex PCR; TCRdb lists only in-frame clones, some missing. Of around 450,000 clones in the sample, 89% are singletons; the top ten hold approximately 2.5%. The receptor was isolated from a person between 18 and 65 years old who received the Ad26.COV2.S COVID-19 vaccine or a placebo. The chain employs TRBV18 and TRBJ2-5; 7 nucleotides agree with TRBD1. Sequencing used peripheral blood, obtained in a trial of Ad26.COV2.S vaccine versus placebo. The CDR3: CASSPPIGTVKETQYF. The CDR3 DNA reads as TGTGCCAGCTCACCACCGATAGGGACAGTAAAAGAGACCCAGTACTTC.